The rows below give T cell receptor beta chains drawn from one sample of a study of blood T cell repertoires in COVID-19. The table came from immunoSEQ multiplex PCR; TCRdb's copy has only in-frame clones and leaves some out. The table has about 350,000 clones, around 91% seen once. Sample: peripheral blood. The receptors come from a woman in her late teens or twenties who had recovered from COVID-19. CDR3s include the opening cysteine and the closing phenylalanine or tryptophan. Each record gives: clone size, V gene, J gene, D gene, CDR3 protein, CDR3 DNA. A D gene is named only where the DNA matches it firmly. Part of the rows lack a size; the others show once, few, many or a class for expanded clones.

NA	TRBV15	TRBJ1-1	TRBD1	CATSRPTGGVGFIEAFF	TGTGCCACCAGCAGGCCGACAGGGGGAGTGGGATTCATTGAAGCTTTCTTT
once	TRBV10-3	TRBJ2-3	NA	CAISEYTDTQYF	TGTGCCATCAGTGAATACACAGATACGCAGTATTTT
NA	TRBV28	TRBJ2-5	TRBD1	CASRALLRGRETQYF	TGTGCCAGCAGGGCTTTGTTAAGGGGGCGGGAGACCCAGTACTTC
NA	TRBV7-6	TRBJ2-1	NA	CASSLGDPSYNEQFF	TGTGCCAGCAGCTTAGGAGATCCCTCCTACAATGAGCAGTTCTTC
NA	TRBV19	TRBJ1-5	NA	CASSIQAGNQPQHF	TGTGCCAGTAGTATTCAGGCCGGAAATCAGCCCCAGCATTTT
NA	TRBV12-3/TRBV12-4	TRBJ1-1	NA	CATCRVPDEAFF	TGTGCCACCTGCCGCGTTCCCGATGAAGCTTTCTTT
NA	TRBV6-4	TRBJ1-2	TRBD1	CASSIDRGPYGYTF	TGTGCCAGCAGCATCGACAGGGGGCCCTATGGCTACACCTTC
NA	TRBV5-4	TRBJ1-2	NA	CASSVKLNLYGYTF	TGTGCCAGCAGCGTGAAGCTGAACCTCTATGGCTACACCTTC
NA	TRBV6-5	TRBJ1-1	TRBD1	CASKPNRGLNTEAFF	TGTGCCAGCAAGCCTAACAGGGGGCTTAACACTGAAGCTTTCTTT
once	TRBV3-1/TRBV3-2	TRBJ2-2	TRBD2	CASSQDPGLAHTGELFF	TGTGCCAGCAGCCAAGATCCGGGACTAGCGCACACCGGGGAGCTGTTTTTT
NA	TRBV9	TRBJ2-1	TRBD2	CASSVVDSGSWYNEQFF	TGTGCCAGCAGCGTAGTTGATAGCGGGAGTTGGTACAATGAGCAGTTCTTC
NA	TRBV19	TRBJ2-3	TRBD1	CASSQQGTMWTDTQYF	TGTGCCAGTAGTCAACAGGGGACGATGTGGACAGATACGCAGTATTTT
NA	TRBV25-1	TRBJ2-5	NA	CAGQTGQSIRIQETQYF	TGTGCCGGCCAGACGGGACAATCGATACGGATCCAAGAGACCCAGTACTTC
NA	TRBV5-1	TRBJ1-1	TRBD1	CASSWGQGNTEAFF	TGCGCCAGCAGCTGGGGACAGGGAAACACTGAAGCTTTCTTT